The entry below describes one T cell receptor beta chain. The sample comes from a study of blood T cells in healthy people across ages. Deletions cut 8 bases from V and 4 bases from J, with 18 bases between. Germline-derived CDR1 and CDR2 are SNHLY and FYNNEI. This CDR3 contains 15 residues. A sample-barcoded 5' primer and a J-beta primer mix were used in a second PCR of about 6 to 11 cycles. TCRdb recomputed calls from the 5' RACE reads with MiXCR, one row per CDR3 protein. The data hold just under 750,000 distinct CDR3 sequences, with around a fifth observed a single time. The chain links TRBV2 to TRBJ1-5; D remains unclear. This clonotype was sampled from a man between 65 and 80 years old in good health. The sequenced sample was blood. The DNA for the CDR3 is TGTGCCAGCGGGTTAGGACTACAACGAAATCAGCCCCAGCATTTT. Translated, it gives CASGLGLQRNQPQHF.